This TCR beta chain was found in a study of early T cells in non-severe SARS-CoV-2 infection. Study background: The sequenced material was bulk RNA from unsorted whole blood, and its chains were unpaired. Overall study results and limits: Matching with VDJdb favored anti-spike CD8 responses (missing private and CD4 specificities).

This clonotype was seen repeatedly, ten times or more. The target antigen is unknown. In the library, individual cDNA molecules carried attached unique molecular identifiers. TCRdb independently ran MiXCR on the 5' RACE reads; one entry per CDR3 protein. The table lists approximately 70,000 distinct CDR3 sequences, approximately 9.1% of them singletons. The CDR3 is made up of 17 amino acids. Germline assignment: CDR1 LNHDA and CDR2 SQIVND (reference sequence). Trimming removed 6 bases at V and 2 bases at J, with 21 bases between. The chain carries TRBV19 and TRBJ2-3; possibly TRBD2 for D (5 bases). This clonotype originated in an adult who was a healthcare worker with PCR-confirmed SARS-CoV-2 infection or an uninfected control (not recorded which). Sample: whole blood, taken at baseline. CDR3 amino acids: CASRSRAASGLTDTQYF. The CDR3 nucleotides read TGTGCCAGTAGGTCCCGGGCCGCAAGTGGACTCACAGATACGCAGTATTTT.